These 25 T cell receptor beta chains originate from one sample sequenced in a study of blood T cell repertoires in COVID-19. Repertoires were generated with immunoSEQ multiplex PCR, while TCRdb's copy carries only in-frame clones and drops some. The data show about 310,000 clones, around 86% seen once. The sequencing sample was made of PBMCs or T cells enriched from blood (not recorded which). Receptors were obtained from a man between 60 and 70 years old who had recovered from COVID-19.

Here the CDR3 DNA reads TGCAGTGCGCGACTATCAGATACGCAGTATTTT. It encodes CSARLSDTQYF. This sequence joins TRBV20-1 and TRBJ2-3, with a possible D match to TRBD2 (5 bases). Germline-derived CDR1 and CDR2 are DFQATT and SNEGSKA (reference sequence). Trimming took 6 bases from V and 4 from J, leaving 8 bases between them. The CDR3 extends over 11 amino acids.

The genes are TRBV27 and TRBJ2-7; 8 bases align to TRBD2. Trimming took 0 bases from V and 6 from J; bases not matched to a gene: 7. Per the germline V gene, CDR1 is MNHEY and CDR2 is SMNVEV (reference sequence). CDR3 length: 15 amino acids. Here the CDR3 DNA reads TGTGCCAGCAGTTTATCTCCAGCGGGAGACCGCGAGCAGTACTTC. Its protein product is CASSLSPAGDREQYF.

The chain carries TRBV24-1 and TRBJ2-7, with 7 bases matching TRBD1. Germline-derived CDR1 and CDR2 are KGHDR and SFDVKD. The CDR3 has 16 residues. Trimming cost V 3 bases and J 3 bases; bases outside gene matches: 10. The CDR3 DNA is TGTGCCACCAGTGATCATGCCTCGACAGGGATCTACGAGCAGTACTTC. It specifies CATSDHASTGIYEQYF.

CDR3 in DNA: TGTGCCAGCAGCCGCCTAAGAAGCTCCTATAATTCACCCCTCCACTTT. Amino acids: CASSRLRSSYNSPLHF. The chain joins TRBV16 to TRBJ1-6; no clear D. CDR1 is KGHSY and CDR2 is FQNENV in the germline V gene. The CDR3 runs 16 residues. V lost 4 bases to trimming and J lost 0 bases, with 10 bases between them.

This clone was seen a single time. This rearrangement joins TRBV28 to TRBJ1-5; D is perhaps TRBD1 (6 bases). The CDR3 has 16 amino acids. The V gene lost 5 bases and the J gene lost 0 bases, with 14 bases spanning the gap. Germline V CDR1 and CDR2: MDHEN, SYDVKM. CDR3 bases: TGTGCCAGCAGTCAACCCGGGACATATAGCAATCAGCCCCAGCATTTT. The encoded protein is CASSQPGTYSNQPQHF. Together with reference TRBV28 and TRBJ1-5, the CDR3 gives the full variable domain: DVKVTQSSRYLVKRTGEKVFLECVQDMDHENMFWYRQDPGLGLRLIYFSYDVKMKEKGDIPEGYSVSREKKERFSLILESASTNQTSMYLCASSQPGTYSNQPQHFGDGTRLSIL.

The chain couples TRBV5-4 to TRBJ2-7, with 9 bases identical to TRBD1. The V gene's germline CDR1 is SGHNT and CDR2 YYREEE (reference sequence). Germline trimming cut 4 bases from V and 8 bases from J; bases unmatched to any gene: 13. CDR3 length: 15 amino acids. CDR3 residues: CASSPLPGQGGKQYF. CDR3 DNA: TGTGCCAGCAGCCCACTTCCGGGACAGGGTGGAAAGCAGTACTTC.

This chain connects TRBV6-1 to TRBJ1-2; possible D gene TRBD1, 6 bases. CDR1 and CDR2 (germline): MNHNS, SASEGT. The V end lost 0 bases, the J end lost 2 bases, and 7 bases lay between the germline ends. CDR3 length: 14 amino acids. DNA for the CDR3: TGTGCCAGCAGTGAAGCGCAGGGGAACTATGGCTACACCTTC. Its translation: CASSEAQGNYGYTF.

The V and J genes are TRBV7-2 and TRBJ2-7; 12 nucleotides match TRBD2. V lost 4 bases and J lost 4; bases outside the gene matches: 5. Germline-derived CDR1 and CDR2 are SGHTA and FQGNSA. CDR3 length equals 15 residues. The CDR3 sequence is CASSSGLAGGYEQYF. The CDR3 bases are TGTGCCAGCAGCTCTGGGCTAGCGGGAGGGTACGAGCAGTACTTC.

The gene calls are TRBV10-1 and TRBJ2-3; 10 bases match TRBD2. The CDR3 totals 16 residues. Losses at the gene ends were 0 bases for V and 3 bases for J; bases not matched to a gene: 3. From germline, CDR1 is WNHNN and CDR2 SYGVQD (reference sequence). Here the CDR3 DNA reads TGCGCCAGCAGTGAGTCGGTTAGCGGGAGGACAGATACGCAGTATTTT. This encodes CASSESVSGRTDTQYF.

The chain carries TRBV28 and TRBJ1-2; no clear D gene. This CDR3 contains 11 residues. V was pared by 10 bases and J by 1 base, with 7 bases between. Germline CDR1 and CDR2: MDHEN and SYDVKM. The DNA of the CDR3 is TGTGCCACCACGGGTAACTATGGCTACACCTTC. Amino acids: CATTGNYGYTF.

This chain joins TRBV9 and TRBJ2-3; 12 nucleotides agree with TRBD1. The CDR3 has 15 amino acids. Germline V gene sequence: CDR1 SGDLS, CDR2 YYNGEE. The trim removed 4 bases at V and 7 bases at J, leaving 7 bases unmatched. The CDR3 region has the DNA TGTGCCAGCAGCACCCAGGGACAGGGGGCAAATACGCAGTATTTT. It codes for CASSTQGQGANTQYF.

This clone was picked up one time. The J gene is TRBJ1-1, the V gene TRBV9; perhaps TRBD1 as D (6 bases). Looked up from germline, CDR1 is SGDLS and CDR2 is YYNGEE. The germline V and J ends were trimmed by 2 bases and 3 bases, with 14 bases remaining between them. This CDR3 has 15 amino acids. The CDR3: CASSVTGHPYTEAFF. CDR3 DNA: TGTGCCAGCAGCGTCACGGGACACCCCTACACTGAAGCTTTCTTT.

The rearrangement links TRBV19 to TRBJ2-7; 8 nucleotides agree with TRBD1. Germline V gives CDR1 LNHDA, CDR2 SQIVND (reference sequence). CDR3 length equals 14 residues. The trim removed 3 bases at V and 4 bases at J, leaving 5 bases unmatched. CDR3 nucleotides: TGTGCCAGTAGTATCCGACAGGGGAATTACGAGCAGTACTTC. Translated: CASSIRQGNYEQYF.

The V call is TRBV7-9, the J call TRBJ2-1, with 7 bases lining up with TRBD1. The CDR3 extends over 13 amino acids. Per the germline V gene, CDR1 is SEHNR and CDR2 is FQNEAQ (reference sequence). With V trimmed by 4 bases and J by 9 bases, 6 bases remained unmatched. As DNA, the CDR3 is TGTGCCAGCAGCTCCGAGGGGGCGACTGAGCAGTTCTTC. Amino acids: CASSSEGATEQFF.

Notes on this clone: Other DNA sequences of this sample code for an identical CDR3. J is TRBJ2-3 and V is TRBV3-1 (or the pseudogene TRBV3-2), with a tentative D call TRBD2 (6 bases). V lost 4 bases, J lost 6 bases, and 8 bases lay in between. This CDR3 comprises 12 residues. Germline loops: CDR1 LGHDT, CDR2 YNNKEL (reference sequence). CDR3: CASSRSGDTQYF. The DNA of the CDR3 is TGTGCCAGCAGCCGGAGCGGGGATACGCAGTATTTT.

The chain links TRBV2 to TRBJ2-2; 10 bases agree with TRBD2. The CDR3 covers 16 residues. J lost 4 bases, V lost 0 bases, and 2 bases had no gene match. From germline, CDR1 is SNHLY and CDR2 FYNNEI. The CDR3 DNA sequence: TGTGCCAGCAGTGAAGCAAGCGGGAGGGTCACCGGGGAGCTGTTTTTT. This sequence encodes CASSEASGRVTGELFF. Full variable domain (remainder filled in from reference TRBV2 and TRBJ2-2): EPEVTQTPSHQVTQMGQEVILRCVPISNHLYFYWYRQILGQKVEFLVSFYNNEISEKSEIFDDQFSVERPDGSNFTLKIRSTKLEDSAMYFCASSEASGRVTGELFFGEGSRLTVL.

The V gene is TRBV9, the J gene TRBJ1-1, with D possibly being TRBD1 (6 bases). V lost 2 bases and J lost 0, with 14 bases in between. Germline loops: CDR1 SGDLS, CDR2 YYNGEE. CDR3 size: 16 residues. The CDR3 loop reads CASSVGQGSLNTEAFF. CDR3 in DNA: TGTGCCAGCAGCGTTGGGCAGGGGTCATTGAACACTGAAGCTTTCTTT. The variable domain in full, completed from reference TRBV9 and TRBJ1-1, reads DSGVTQTPKHLITATGQRVTLRCSPRSGDLSVYWYQQSLDQGLQFLIQYYNGEERAKGNILERFSAQQFPDLHSELNLSSLELGDSALYFCASSVGQGSLNTEAFFGQGTRLTVV.

The chain joins TRBV30 to TRBJ2-2; D is perhaps TRBD2 (6 bases). V was cut by 3 bases and J by 5 bases, with 13 bases left in between. CDR3 length: 14 residues. Germline CDR1 is GTSNPN and CDR2 is SVGIG (reference sequence). CDR3 bases: TGTGCCTGGAGGGAGCCGGGAGCGACCGGGGAGCTGTTTTTT. Translated, it gives CAWREPGATGELFF.

The gene calls are TRBV6-5 and TRBJ1-2, with TRBD1 as a possible D gene (5 bases). Germline loops: CDR1 MNHEY, CDR2 SVGAGI. The CDR3 length is 13 residues. V was trimmed by 7 bases and J by 6 bases, leaving 15 bases between them. CDR3 DNA sequence: TGTGCCAGCACGGGACTACCAAATGATGGCTACACCTTC. This sequence encodes CASTGLPNDGYTF.

The CDR3 nucleotides read TGTGCCAGCAGCGACGGGAGCCGGGCAGATACGCAGTATTTT. Residues: CASSDGSRADTQYF. The chain links TRBV6-5 to TRBJ2-3, with a weak D call TRBD2 (6 bases). V was trimmed by 6 bases and J by 4 bases, leaving 14 bases between them. In germline, CDR1 is MNHEY, CDR2 SVGAGI. This CDR3 region has 14 residues.

This clone showed up just a few times. The identical CDR3 is also encoded by other nucleotide sequences in the sample. The CDR3 bases are TGCGCCAGCAGCCTGGGACAGGGAAACGGTGGCTACACCTTC. Translating gives CASSLGQGNGGYTF. The V gene is TRBV5-1, the J gene TRBJ1-2; 9 bases are a match to TRBD1. The CDR3 contains 14 residues. V trimming: 4 bases; J trimming: 7 bases; junction bases outside the gene matches: 8. Germline V lookup: CDR1 SGHRS, CDR2 YFSETQ.

The chain joins TRBV19 to TRBJ2-2; a possible D gene is TRBD2 (7 bases). Germline CDR1 reads LNHDA; CDR2 reads SQIVND (reference sequence). Trimming removed 8 bases from V and 3 bases from J, with 16 bases in between. CDR3 length: 15 amino acids. The CDR3 protein is CASSLGGADTGELFF. Written as DNA, the CDR3 is TGTGCCAGTTCCTTAGGGGGGGCGGACACCGGGGAGCTGTTTTTT.

The chain is built from TRBV25-1 and TRBJ1-2; D may be TRBD1 (6 bases). The CDR3 runs 14 residues. Trimming left V 3 bases short and J 4 bases short, with 12 bases between. Germline V gives CDR1 MGHDK, CDR2 SYGVNS. The CDR3 coding sequence is TGTGCCAGCAGTGAGTACAGGGAGGGCTATGGCTACACCTTC. Protein: CASSEYREGYGYTF.

DNA for the CDR3: TGTGCCAGCAGTACGAACCCGGGACTAGATGAGCAGTTCTTC. Encoded protein: CASSTNPGLDEQFF. The chain combines TRBV6-5 with TRBJ2-1; 8 positions match TRBD2. Trimming removed 5 bases from V and 8 bases from J; junction bases left unmatched: 8. From germline, CDR1 is MNHEY and CDR2 SVGAGI. CDR3 size: 14 residues.

The chain employs TRBV27 and TRBJ2-7; 7 bases line up with TRBD2. V lost 6 bases and J lost 5; bases outside the gene matches: 13. CDR1 is MNHEY, CDR2 SMNVEV, per germline (reference sequence). The CDR3 loop spans 15 amino acids. The CDR3 nucleotides read TGTGCCAGCAGGCTTTTGGCGGGAGTAAACCACGAGCAGTACTTC. Protein: CASRLLAGVNHEQYF.